This TCR beta chain was profiled in a study of blood T cells in healthy people across ages. Study findings and constraints: Without sorted subsets, naive and antigen-experienced compartments could not be conclusively compared.

With respect to this clonotype: Antigen specificity is unknown.

A second PCR of 7 to 11 cycles used a sample-barcoded 5' primer and a J-beta primer mix. TCRdb itself ran the 5' RACE reads through MiXCR, one entry per CDR3 protein. The sample consists of hundreds of thousands of distinct CDR3 sequences, roughly 60% of them appearing once. The receptor's source is a man younger than 45 in good health. The specimen sequenced was blood.

The CDR3 region has the DNA TGTGCCAGCGGATCGGGACAGATCTACGAGCAGTACTTC. Amino acid sequence: CASGSGQIYEQYF. The chain uses TRBV7-9 and TRBJ2-5; 7 nucleotides line up with TRBD1. The DNA end favors TRBJ2-7, so the J call may be wrong. Germline loops: CDR1 SEHNR, CDR2 FQNEAQ (reference sequence). The CDR3 loop spans 13 amino acids.